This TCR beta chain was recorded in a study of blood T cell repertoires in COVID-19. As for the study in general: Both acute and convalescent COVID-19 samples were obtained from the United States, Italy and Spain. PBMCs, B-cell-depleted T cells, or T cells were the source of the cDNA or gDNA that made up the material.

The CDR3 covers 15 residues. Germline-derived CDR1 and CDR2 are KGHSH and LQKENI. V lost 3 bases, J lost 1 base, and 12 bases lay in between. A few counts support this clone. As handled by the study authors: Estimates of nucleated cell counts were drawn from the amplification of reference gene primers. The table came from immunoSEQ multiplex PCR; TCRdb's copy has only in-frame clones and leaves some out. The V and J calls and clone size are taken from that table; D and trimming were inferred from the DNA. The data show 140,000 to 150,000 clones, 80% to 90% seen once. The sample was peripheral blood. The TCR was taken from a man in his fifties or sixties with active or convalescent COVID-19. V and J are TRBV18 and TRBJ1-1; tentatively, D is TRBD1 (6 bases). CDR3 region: CASSPVQGRNTEAFF. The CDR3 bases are TGTGCCAGCTCACCCGTACAGGGCCGGAACACTGAAGCTTTCTTT.